This T cell receptor beta chain was profiled in a study of a mutant IDH1 vaccine in newly diagnosed glioma. Study overall: Patients received eight vaccinations in weeks 1, 3, 5, 7, 11, 15, 19, 23. Vaccinations were initiated 4-6 weeks following radiotherapy alone, or were given together with temozolomide cycles.

V lost 5 bases and J 7 bases, leaving 11 bases between the germline ends. This CDR3 has 13 amino acids. The germline gives CDR1 SGHVS, CDR2 FNYEAQ. Time point indicated: week 5, during vaccination. A 20-mer mutant IDH1 peptide at 300 ug was injected subcutaneously with topical imiquimod. With respect to this clone: What it binds is not known.

Sequencing was performed with immunoSEQ multiplex PCR; in TCRdb, only in-frame clones are kept and a portion is missing. The top ten hold more than 9% of the sample, which has about 25,000 clones, about 76% seen once. This TCR was recovered from a man aged 40-49 years with glioma. The chain links TRBV7-6 to TRBJ2-2; tentatively, D is TRBD2 (5 bases). The material sequenced was PBMCs, taken from a glioma patient whose treatment included an IDH1 peptide vaccine. The CDR3 DNA sequence: TGTGCCAGCAGCCCCGGCCGGGGCGGGGAGCTGTTTTTT. Its translation is CASSPGRGGELFF. Combining the CDR3 with reference TRBV7-6 and TRBJ2-2 gives the whole variable domain GAGVSQSPRYKVTKRGQDVALRCDPISGHVSLYWYRQALGQGPEFLTYFNYEAQQDKSGLPNDRFSAERPEGSISTLTIQRTEQRDSAMYRCASSPGRGGELFFGEGSRLTVL.